Following are 30 T cell receptor beta chains from one sample sequenced in a study of blood T cell repertoires in COVID-19 (dated by TCRdb to between 2020 and 2021). The library was produced with the immunoSEQ multiplex PCR assay. TCRdb stores this immuneACCESS table with in-frame sequences only. Part of the clones is absent; in the studies checked, under half of the shortfall reflects unresolved V genes, and no reason is known for the rest. In this sample the table shows 200,000 to 300,000 clones, around 80% of which occur a single time. The top ten clones comprise 4.2% of the sample. Sequencing input: peripheral blood. These receptors all come from a man between 60 and 70 years old with acute or convalescent COVID-19.

This clone was counted a single time. The gene calls are TRBV15 and TRBJ2-1; TRBD1 matches 8 bases. The germline V gene encodes CDR1 LNHNV and CDR2 YYDKDF (reference sequence). This CDR3 comprises 13 residues. Unmatched junction bases numbered 5, after V lost 6 bases and J lost 7 bases. The CDR3: CATRRTGWNEQFF. DNA of the CDR3: TGTGCCACCAGGAGGACAGGGTGGAATGAGCAGTTCTTC.

V usage is TRBV27 and J usage is TRBJ2-5, with 8 positions matching TRBD1. The CDR3 length is 13 residues. The J segment lost 5 bases and the V segment lost 3 bases, leaving 2 bases of the junction unmatched. Germline values: CDR1 MNHEY, CDR2 SMNVEV (reference sequence). CDR3 DNA: TGTGCCAGCAGTTTGAGGACAGGGGAGACCCAGTACTTC. Translation gives CASSLRTGETQYF.

In DNA form, the CDR3 reads TGTGCCAGCAGCCACGGGACAGGGGTAAATTATGGCTACACCTTC. This encodes CASSHGTGVNYGYTF. The V and J genes are TRBV4-2 and TRBJ1-2; 10 nucleotides line up with TRBD1. The germline CDR1 and CDR2 sequences are LGHNA and YNFKEQ. Trimming removed 3 bases from V and 5 bases from J; junction bases left unmatched: 6. The CDR3 is made up of 15 amino acids.

V is TRBV9 and J is TRBJ2-5; 7 bases agree with TRBD1. Germline V gives CDR1 SGDLS, CDR2 YYNGEE. The CDR3 extends over 15 amino acids. V was pared by 0 bases and J by 2 bases, with 4 bases of the junction left unmatched. Written as DNA, the CDR3 is TGTGCCAGCAGCGTAGACCCGGGACAGCAAGAGACCCAGTACTTC. This encodes CASSVDPGQQETQYF.

V usage is TRBV5-6 and J usage is TRBJ1-2, with 9 bases lining up with TRBD1. CDR1 and CDR2 from the germline V gene are SGHDT and YYEEEE. This CDR3 has 13 residues. The junction had 3 bases not matched to a gene; V was cut back by 4 bases and J by 5 bases. CDR3 nucleotides: TGTGCCAGCAGCCGACAGGGGGATTATGGCTACACCTTC. Translation: CASSRQGDYGYTF.

The rearrangement uses TRBV1 and TRBJ1-5. TRBV1 is termed a pseudogene. The CDR3 covers 14 residues. CDR3 sequence: CTSSQAPWSQPQHF. The CDR3 DNA reads TGCACCAGCAGCCAAGCCCCATGGAGTCAGCCCCAGCATTTT.

The chain recombines TRBV15 with TRBJ2-2; D is possibly TRBD1 (5 bases). Germline-derived CDR1 and CDR2 are LNHNV and YYDKDF (reference sequence). CDR3 length: 16 residues. The ends were cut back, 5 bases at V and 6 bases at J, with 19 bases in the middle. CDR3 DNA sequence: TGTGCCACCAGCTCTCGATCCCCAGGGTGGGCCGGGGAGCTGTTTTTT. Protein: CATSSRSPGWAGELFF.

This clone was seen a single time. The chain combines TRBV6-5 with TRBJ1-6; the match to TRBD1 covers 9 bases. CDR3 length equals 16 residues. V trimming: 4 bases; J trimming: 8 bases; junction bases outside the gene matches: 9. The germline gives CDR1 MNHEY, CDR2 SVGAGI. The CDR3 nucleotides are TGTGCCAGCAGTTTTGACTGGGACAGGGAGTATTCACCCCTCCACTTT. It translates to CASSFDWDREYSPLHF.

The rearrangement links TRBV5-6 to TRBJ2-7; 7 nucleotides line up with TRBD1. With V trimmed by 4 bases and J by 6 bases, 19 bases remained unmatched. Per the germline V gene, CDR1 is SGHDT and CDR2 is YYEEEE. This CDR3 contains 17 residues. CDR3 DNA sequence: TGTGCCAGCAGCCGGCGACAGGGTGGGGTTTTTGTTGGCGAGCAGTACTTC. Translation gives CASSRRQGGVFVGEQYF.

This chain links TRBV21-1 with TRBJ1-2; the table's D call, TRBD1, has no DNA check behind it. TRBV21-1 constitutes a pseudogene. The CDR3 totals 14 residues. The CDR3 DNA is TGTGCCAGCAGCGATCCCCTATGGGGCAGGGGCTACACCTTC. It yields the protein CASSDPLWGRGYTF.

V usage is TRBV25-1 and J usage is TRBJ2-7, with 8 bases identical to TRBD1. The CDR3 consists of 17 residues. Germline V gene lookup returns CDR1 MGHDK and CDR2 SYGVNS. The ends lost 2 bases at V and 3 bases at J; junction bases unmatched: 12. Here the CDR3 DNA reads TGTGCCAGCAGTGAAGCGGTCCCCCGGACAGGGATCTACGAGCAGTACTTC. It translates to CASSEAVPRTGIYEQYF.

This chain links TRBV18 with TRBJ1-3; 8 bases map to TRBD1. CDR1 KGHSH and CDR2 LQKENI come from the germline V gene. This CDR3 contains 14 residues. V lost 6 bases, J lost 5 bases, and 6 bases stayed unmatched. The CDR3 loop reads CASSPDRGRNTIYF. CDR3 in DNA: TGTGCCAGCTCGCCCGACAGGGGAAGAAACACCATATATTTT.

In DNA, the CDR3 is TGTGCCAGTAGCATAAACAGGGGGCATGGCTACACCTTC. Its translation: CASSINRGHGYTF. The rearrangement uses TRBV19 and TRBJ1-2; 9 bases fit TRBD1. CDR1 LNHDA and CDR2 SQIVND come from the germline V gene (reference sequence). V shed 6 bases, J shed 6 bases, and the junction held 5 bases outside the gene matches. The CDR3 has 13 amino acids. Using reference TRBV19 and TRBJ1-2 for the parts outside the CDR3, the full variable domain is DGGITQSPKYLFRKEGQNVTLSCEQNLNHDAMYWYRQDPGQGLRLIYYSQIVNDFQKGDIAEGYSVSREKKESFPLTVTSAQKNPTAFYLCASSINRGHGYTFGSGTRLTVV.

J is TRBJ2-7 and V is TRBV29-1; a possible D gene is TRBD2 (5 bases). This CDR3 has 13 residues. The V gene's germline CDR1 is SQVTM and CDR2 ANQGSEA. V was cut by 4 bases and J by 0 bases, with 10 bases left in between. DNA of the CDR3: TGCAGCGTTGTGTACGGACTCTCCTACGAGCAGTACTTC. Translation gives CSVVYGLSYEQYF.

This clone was seen only once. This sequence joins TRBV28 and TRBJ2-5; 11 nucleotides match TRBD2. V lost 4 bases, J lost 1 base, and 2 bases stayed unmatched. Germline V gene data show CDR1 as MDHEN and CDR2 as SYDVKM. The CDR3 extends over 15 amino acids. CDR3 region: CASSSGTSGQETQYF. The CDR3 nucleotides read TGTGCCAGCAGTTCCGGGACTAGCGGCCAAGAGACCCAGTACTTC.

The chain has TRBV12-3 or TRBV12-4 and TRBJ1-2, with TRBD1 identical over 8 bases. V shed 5 bases, J shed 8 bases, and the junction held 4 bases outside the gene matches. This CDR3 has 12 residues. The CDR3 is CASSTGQGGYTF. The CDR3 DNA follows: TGTGCCAGCAGTACTGGACAGGGCGGCTACACCTTC.

This sequence joins TRBV5-1 and TRBJ2-3; maybe TRBD1 (5 bases). Per the germline V gene, CDR1 is SGHRS and CDR2 is YFSETQ. V lost 0 bases, J lost 2 bases, and 13 bases lay in between. This CDR3 has 16 amino acids. CDR3 bases: TGCGCCAGCAGCTTGGAAGTGGGGCCCCCCACAGATACGCAGTATTTT. Translating it yields CASSLEVGPPTDTQYF.

The chain employs TRBV6-5 and TRBJ2-1, with 9 bases aligning to TRBD1. V dropped 3 bases and J dropped 9; count of bases not matched to a gene: 9. CDR1 and CDR2 from the germline V gene are MNHEY and SVGAGI. The CDR3 is made up of 15 amino acids. This chain's CDR3 is CASSYGTGSLSEQFF. The CDR3 bases are TGTGCCAGCAGTTATGGGACAGGGTCCTTGAGTGAGCAGTTCTTC.

This chain uses TRBV6-2 or TRBV6-3 with TRBJ2-5; 7 positions match TRBD2. The CDR3 extends over 23 amino acids. Germline values: CDR1 MNHEY, CDR2 SVGEGT. V gave up 6 bases and J gave up 1 base; unmatched junction bases: 32. CDR3 in DNA: TGTGCCAGCAGCCTACTCCCTTCAGTCTCCGGGACTACTAAATTAAAAGCCCAAGAGACCCAGTACTTC. It translates to CASSLLPSVSGTTKLKAQETQYF.

The genes are TRBV5-1 and TRBJ1-4; weak D call: TRBD1 (6 bases). The CDR3 consists of 14 residues. The V gene lost 5 bases and the J gene lost 7 bases, with 15 bases spanning the gap. The germline V gene has CDR1 SGHRS and CDR2 YFSETQ. The CDR3 bases are TGCGCCAGCAGGGAGCAGGGGTTGGGTGAAAAACTGTTTTTT. This encodes CASREQGLGEKLFF.

V is TRBV12-3 or TRBV12-4 and J is TRBJ1-1; D is unresolved. With 1 base removed from V and 0 bases from J, the gap between germline ends came to 3 bases. The CDR3 runs to 13 residues. The CDR3 loop reads CASSLELNTEAFF. CDR3 sequence (DNA): TGTGCCAGCAGTTTAGAGCTGAACACTGAAGCTTTCTTT.

The rearrangement links TRBV2 to TRBJ2-7; TRBD2 matches 9 bases. The junction had 8 bases not matched to a gene; V was cut back by 10 bases and J by 4 bases. The V gene's germline CDR1 is SNHLY and CDR2 FYNNEI. The CDR3 runs 13 residues. CDR3 loop: CANRPGLAYEQYF. The CDR3 nucleotides are TGTGCCAACAGGCCGGGACTAGCTTACGAGCAGTACTTC.

The gene calls are TRBV15 and TRBJ1-4; no reliable D call. The V end lost 0 bases, the J end lost 3 bases, and 11 bases lay between the germline ends. From germline, CDR1 is LNHNV and CDR2 YYDKDF (reference sequence). CDR3 length: 16 amino acids. In DNA, the CDR3 is TGTGCCACCAGCAGAGATTTGGGGAGTGCTAATGAAAAACTGTTTTTT. Translation: CATSRDLGSANEKLFF.

The rearrangement links TRBV5-1 to TRBJ1-5; TRBD1 matches at 7 bases. The V gene's germline CDR1 is SGHRS and CDR2 YFSETQ. The CDR3 is 15 residues long. The V gene end was trimmed by 5 bases and the J gene end by 6 bases; junction bases not matched to a gene: 11. The CDR3 is CASRTGMEVRQPQHF. The CDR3 region has the DNA TGCGCCAGCAGGACAGGGATGGAAGTACGTCAGCCCCAGCATTTT.

The chain uses TRBV3-1 (or the pseudogene TRBV3-2) and TRBJ2-2, with 11 bases fitting TRBD2. Germline V lookup: CDR1 LGHDT, CDR2 YNNKEL (reference sequence). J gave up 3 bases and V 0 bases, and 6 bases lay outside the gene matches. CDR3 length: 18 residues. CDR3 residues: CASSQDILLAGDTGELFF. The DNA for the CDR3 is TGTGCCAGCAGCCAAGATATACTACTAGCGGGAGACACCGGGGAGCTGTTTTTT.

Only a few counts were recorded for this clone. The genes are TRBV5-4 and TRBJ2-1; tentative D call: TRBD2 (5 bases). V lost 6 bases and J lost 5, with 18 bases in between. Germline-derived CDR1 and CDR2 are SGHNT and YYREEE (reference sequence). This CDR3 is built from 15 residues. CDR3 in DNA: TGTGCCAGCACCTCCCCGGGGTCTCTCAACAATGAGCAGTTCTTC. Translation: CASTSPGSLNNEQFF. Looking up the rest from reference TRBV5-4 and TRBJ2-1 gives the full variable domain: ETGVTQSPTHLIKTRGQQVTLRCSSQSGHNTVSWYQQALGQGPQFIFQYYREEENGRGNFPPRFSGLQFPNYSSELNVNALELDDSALYLCASTSPGSLNNEQFFGPGTRLTVL.

Regarding this clone: An end of the junction does not agree with germline; a read error may underlie this. This chain joins TRBV10-3 and TRBJ1-4, with TRBD1 matching 9 bases. The length of the CDR3 is 14 residues. CDR1 ENHRY and CDR2 SYGVKD come from the germline V gene. In DNA, the CDR3 is TGTGCCATCAGTGAGGGGACAGGGACCTTGGGGATCGTTTTT. This gives the protein CAISEGTGTLGIVF.

The chain couples TRBV12-3 or TRBV12-4 to TRBJ2-7, with TRBD1 matching over 10 bases. This CDR3 is built from 12 residues. V shed 5 bases and J 9 bases; nucleotides not matched to a gene: 4. The CDR3 coding sequence is TGTGCCAGCAGTCCGCGACAGGGGGCGCAGTACTTC. It encodes CASSPRQGAQYF.

The genes are TRBV27 and TRBJ2-2; D is unclear. V was clipped by 2 bases and J by 5 bases, with 6 bases between them. Per germline, CDR1 MNHEY and CDR2 SMNVEV (reference sequence). The CDR3 is 13 amino acids. The CDR3 DNA reads TGTGCCAGCAGTTTAATAGAAACCGGGGAGCTGTTTTTT. It yields the protein CASSLIETGELFF.

The V and J genes are TRBV5-1 and TRBJ2-7; a weak D match, TRBD1 (6 bases). Germline lookup yields CDR1 SGHRS and CDR2 YFSETQ. The CDR3 covers 15 residues. Trimming took 4 bases from V and 4 from J, leaving 18 bases between them. The CDR3 DNA reads as TGCGCCAGCAGCACGGGTGACAGGTGGAATTACGAGCAGTACTTC. This sequence encodes CASSTGDRWNYEQYF.